This TCR beta chain appears in the sequencing data of a study of early stage breast cancer tumors. Germline-derived CDR1 and CDR2 are MDHEN and SYDVKM. The CDR3 sequence is 13 residues long. Trimming took off 4 bases at V and 4 bases at J, with 10 bases between the two ends. Measured with immunoSEQ multiplex PCR; TCRdb has only the in-frame clones, and not every one. The table shows 69,000 or so clones, with around 80% occurring only once. Sequencing was carried out using blood. The rearrangement joins TRBV28 to TRBJ1-2; D possibly corresponds to TRBD1 (5 bases). The TCR originated in a person in their 40s with breast cancer. In DNA, the CDR3 is TGTGCCAGCAGTTCTGGGGGGGGCTATGGCTACACCTTC. Protein sequence: CASSSGGGYGYTF.